Following are 24 T cell receptor beta chains from one sample sequenced in a study of shared clonotypes between healthy human individuals (dated by TCRdb to about 2020). The library was built by means of the immunoSEQ multiplex PCR assay. TCRdb's version of the immuneACCESS table is confined to in-frame rearrangements and falls short of the full clone set. An unresolved V gene accounts for under half of the shortfall where checked; the remainder is of unknown origin. The sample table contains hundreds of thousands of clones; only one count was recorded for approximately 80% of them. The ten largest make up 13% of the sample. The sequenced material came from PBMCs. The origin of the receptors is a woman aged 40 to 50 in good health. Some clones in this sample may be carry-over from other donors' samples.

This chain links TRBV6-1 with TRBJ2-7, with TRBD2 identical over 7 bases. The V gene end was trimmed by 6 bases and the J gene end by 4 bases; junction bases not matched to a gene: 12. This CDR3 comprises 15 residues. The germline gives CDR1 MNHNS, CDR2 SASEGT. The CDR3 sequence is CASRDEGEGRYEQYF. In DNA, the CDR3 is TGTGCCAGCAGGGACGAAGGGGAGGGCCGGTACGAGCAGTACTTC.

The gene calls are TRBV28 and TRBJ2-1, with no clear D. Looked up from germline, CDR1 is MDHEN and CDR2 is SYDVKM. Trimming removed 4 bases from V and 0 bases from J, with 10 bases in between. The CDR3 has 15 amino acids. CDR3 nucleotide sequence: TGTGCCAGCAGTTACGGCCTTAGCTCCTACAATGAGCAGTTCTTC. Translating gives CASSYGLSSYNEQFF. Filled out from reference TRBV28 and TRBJ2-1, the complete variable domain reads DVKVTQSSRYLVKRTGEKVFLECVQDMDHENMFWYRQDPGLGLRLIYFSYDVKMKEKGDIPEGYSVSREKKERFSLILESASTNQTSMYLCASSYGLSSYNEQFFGPGTRLTVL.

The V call is TRBV5-1, the J call TRBJ2-2, with 7 bases that match TRBD2. The CDR3 is made up of 15 amino acids. CDR1 is SGHRS, CDR2 YFSETQ, per germline. Trimming took 6 bases from V and 4 from J; bases not matched to a gene: 9. CDR3 bases: TGCGCCAGCAAACCCCCGTCGGGGGGCACCGGGGAGCTGTTTTTT. This translates into CASKPPSGGTGELFF.

This clone came up a few times. This chain joins TRBV7-3 and TRBJ1-1; 9 bases fit TRBD1. The CDR3 is made up of 13 amino acids. V shed 3 bases, J shed 11 bases, and the junction held 7 bases outside the gene matches. Germline CDR1 is SGHTA and CDR2 is FQGTGA. CDR3 coding DNA: TGTGCCAGCAGCTTTGACAGGGGGGAGAAGGCTTTCTTT. Translated, it gives CASSFDRGEKAFF. Based on the CDR3 plus reference TRBV7-3 and TRBJ1-1, the full variable domain is GAGVSQTPSNKVTEKGKYVELRCDPISGHTALYWYRQSLGQGPEFLIYFQGTGAADDSGLPNDRFFAVRPEGSVSTLKIQRTERGDSAVYLCASSFDRGEKAFFGQGTRLTVV.

This chain joins TRBV5-1 and TRBJ2-1; 11 bases align to TRBD2. The CDR3 covers 14 residues. Germline CDR1 and CDR2: SGHRS and YFSETQ. The V and J ends lost 9 bases and 7 bases, in that order; junction bases with no gene match: 9. The CDR3 nucleotides are TGCGCCACAGCAAAACTAGCGGGAGTGAATGAGCAGTTCTTC. Its protein is CATAKLAGVNEQFF.

The chain combines TRBV5-1 with TRBJ1-2; the D gene is possibly TRBD1 (6 bases). V shed 2 bases and J shed 6 bases, with 11 bases lying between them. Per the germline V gene, CDR1 is SGHRS and CDR2 is YFSETQ. The CDR3 consists of 13 residues. The CDR3: CASSFQGRDGYTF. The CDR3 DNA reads TGCGCCAGCAGCTTTCAGGGGAGGGATGGCTACACCTTC.

As regards this clone: This sequence is one base from a far larger clone and is likely a read error. V is TRBV5-8 and J is TRBJ1-1; D is ambiguous. Germline V CDR1 and CDR2: SGHTS, YDEGEE. This CDR3 has 12 residues. The ends were cut back, 4 bases at V and 0 bases at J, with 4 bases in the middle. CDR3 loop: CASSTLNTEAFF. In DNA, the CDR3 is TGTGCCAGCAGCACCTTGAACACTGAAGCTTTCTTT. Full variable domain (rest looked up from reference TRBV5-8 and TRBJ1-1): EAGVTQSPTHLIKTRGQQATLRCSPISGHTSVYWYQQALGLGLQFLLWYDEGEERNRGNFPPRFSGRQFPNYSSELNVNALELEDSALYLCASSTLNTEAFFGQGTRLTVV.

The chain has TRBV2 and TRBJ2-1; 8 bases agree with TRBD2. Looked up from germline, CDR1 is SNHLY and CDR2 is FYNNEI. The V and J ends lost 4 bases and 7 bases, in that order; junction bases with no gene match: 9. This CDR3 is built from 15 residues. The CDR3 is CASSVTGGLTNEQFF. Written as DNA, the CDR3 is TGTGCCAGCAGTGTAACGGGAGGGCTAACTAATGAGCAGTTCTTC.

This rearrangement joins TRBV7-8 to TRBJ1-2; weak D call: TRBD1 (5 bases). This CDR3 has 14 amino acids. Germline CDR1 reads SGHVS; CDR2 reads FQNEAQ. V lost 5 bases and J 4 bases, leaving 14 bases between the germline ends. CDR3 amino acids: CASSPVGDSYGYTF. CDR3 coding DNA: TGTGCCAGCAGCCCGGTTGGAGACAGCTATGGCTACACCTTC. Full variable domain (missing parts from reference TRBV7-8 and TRBJ1-2): GAGVSQSPRYKVAKRGQDVALRCDPISGHVSLFWYQQALGQGPEFLTYFQNEAQLDKSGLPSDRFFAERPEGSVSTLKIQRTQQEDSAVYLCASSPVGDSYGYTFGSGTRLTVV.

Within the sample, this clone is medium-sized. The identical CDR3 is also encoded by other nucleotide sequences in the sample. V usage is TRBV6-5 and J usage is TRBJ2-7; TRBD2 might be the D (6 bases). CDR3 length: 13 amino acids. Germline V CDR1 and CDR2: MNHEY, SVGAGI. Trimming removed 6 bases from V and 3 bases from J, with 12 bases in between. The CDR3 region has the DNA TGTGCCAGCAGCCTTGTGGGGGGCTACGAGCAGTACTTC. This encodes CASSLVGGYEQYF.

The chain couples TRBV6-6 to TRBJ1-1; D is possibly TRBD1 (5 bases). Germline CDR1 is MNHNY and CDR2 is SVGAGI (reference sequence). Trimming took 5 bases from V and 5 from J, leaving 18 bases between them. The CDR3 runs to 15 residues. The CDR3 bases are TGTGCCAGCAGTCCCCCGGCCTGGGACGAGACTGAAGCTTTCTTT. It specifies CASSPPAWDETEAFF.

This chain connects TRBV7-3 to TRBJ2-1, with D uncertain. Trimming took off 5 bases at V and 9 bases at J, with 14 bases between the two ends. The CDR3 extends over 13 amino acids. Germline V gene data show CDR1 as SGHTA and CDR2 as FQGTGA. This CDR3 reads CASSPPGVAEQFF. CDR3 DNA: TGTGCCAGCAGCCCACCTGGAGTCGCTGAGCAGTTCTTC.

This clone appeared a single time. The chain recombines TRBV5-1 with TRBJ1-6; maybe TRBD1 (6 bases). This CDR3 has 15 residues. Germline V gene data show CDR1 as SGHRS and CDR2 as YFSETQ. Trimming took 0 bases from V and 7 from J, leaving 11 bases between them. Here the CDR3 reads CASSLEGGENSPLHF. The CDR3 nucleotides read TGCGCCAGCAGCTTGGAGGGGGGCGAGAATTCACCCCTCCACTTT.

CDR3 region: CASSSLSGGTRNFYEQYF. DNA of the CDR3: TGTGCCAGCAGCTCCCTCTCAGGCGGGACGCGAAACTTCTACGAGCAGTACTTC. J is TRBJ2-7 and V is TRBV5-4; TRBD2 might be the D (6 bases). CDR1 SGHNT and CDR2 YYREEE come from the germline V gene (reference sequence). CDR3 size: 18 residues. Trimming removed 3 bases at V and 3 bases at J, with 25 bases between.

This clone was recorded once. A single base is all that separates this from a far larger clone, so a read error is likely. The chain carries TRBV28 and TRBJ2-5; the match to TRBD2 covers 7 bases. Germline V lookup: CDR1 MDHEN, CDR2 SYDVKM. Trimming removed 2 bases from V and 9 bases from J; junction bases left unmatched: 6. This CDR3 spans 13 amino acids. This CDR3 reads CASSLIWGGAQYF. The CDR3 DNA reads as TGTGCCAGCAGTTTAATCTGGGGGGGGGCCCAGTACTTC.

The chain joins TRBV2 to TRBJ2-7; D call uncertain. The V end lost 7 bases, the J end lost 2 bases, and 15 bases lay between the germline ends. CDR1 SNHLY and CDR2 FYNNEI come from the germline V gene. The CDR3 totals 14 residues. DNA for the CDR3: TGTGCCAGCACTTTGTGGCAGGAGACCTACGAGCAGTACTTC. It is translated as CASTLWQETYEQYF.

The chain uses TRBV28 and TRBJ2-7; the match to TRBD1 covers 10 bases. With 8 bases clipped from V and 4 bases from J, the junction kept 8 bases outside the gene matches. The CDR3 spans 14 residues. Germline values: CDR1 MDHEN, CDR2 SYDVKM. CDR3 loop: CASRPTGGYYEQYF. The CDR3 nucleotides read TGTGCCAGCCGCCCGACAGGGGGCTATTACGAGCAGTACTTC.

A note on this clone: The sample holds other DNA sequences that translate to the same CDR3. CDR3 sequence reads: CASRLASTDTQYF. The CDR3 DNA follows: TGTGCCAGCAGGTTGGCTAGCACAGATACGCAGTATTTT. The rearrangement uses TRBV28 and TRBJ2-3, with D unclear. The CDR3 has 13 residues. Between the trimmed V and J ends, which lost 6 bases and 0 bases, there was a span of 7 bases. The germline CDR1 and CDR2 sequences are MDHEN and SYDVKM.

The chain couples TRBV6-5 to TRBJ2-3; the D gene is possibly TRBD1 (6 bases). The CDR3 contains 15 residues. V was trimmed by 4 bases and J by 1 base, leaving 12 bases between them. The V gene's germline CDR1 is MNHEY and CDR2 SVGAGI. This CDR3 is CASSSPDSGTDTQYF. The CDR3 DNA is TGTGCCAGCAGTTCCCCGGACAGCGGCACAGATACGCAGTATTTT.

This chain links TRBV9 with TRBJ2-1; TRBD2 agrees at 8 bases. The V gene's germline CDR1 is SGDLS and CDR2 YYNGEE. The V gene end was trimmed by 0 bases and the J gene end by 8 bases; junction bases not matched to a gene: 7. The CDR3 has 15 amino acids. CDR3 nucleotide sequence: TGTGCCAGCAGCGTAGATGGCGGGAGGTGGTATGAGCAGTTCTTC. It yields the protein CASSVDGGRWYEQFF.

The V gene is TRBV5-1, the J gene TRBJ2-3; the D is unclear. Germline CDR1 SGHRS, CDR2 YFSETQ. Trimming cost V 1 base and J 6 bases, with 12 bases left between them. This CDR3 contains 14 residues. As DNA, the CDR3 is TGCGCCAGCAGCTTGAACGTCCCATCGGATACGCAGTATTTT. This codes for CASSLNVPSDTQYF.

This clone was detected a few times. The J gene is TRBJ2-5, the V gene TRBV19; 12 bases fit TRBD2. This CDR3 is 18 amino acids long. With 6 bases clipped from V and 3 bases from J, the junction kept 14 bases outside the gene matches. Germline V gives CDR1 LNHDA, CDR2 SQIVND (reference sequence). The CDR3 coding sequence is TGTGCCAGTAGAAACAGGGGGAGAAGACTAGCGGGAGAAGAGACCCAGTACTTC. It translates to CASRNRGRRLAGEETQYF.

The gene calls are TRBV2 and TRBJ1-1; tentatively, D is TRBD1 (5 bases). V lost 2 bases to trimming and J lost 4 bases, with 11 bases between them. Germline lookup yields CDR1 SNHLY and CDR2 FYNNEI. The CDR3 totals 14 residues. Here the CDR3 DNA reads TGTGCCAGCAGTGAACAGGGAATGGTCACTGAAGCTTTCTTT. Translation: CASSEQGMVTEAFF. The full variable domain, rest sourced from reference TRBV2 and TRBJ1-1, is EPEVTQTPSHQVTQMGQEVILRCVPISNHLYFYWYRQILGQKVEFLVSFYNNEISEKSEIFDDQFSVERPDGSNFTLKIRSTKLEDSAMYFCASSEQGMVTEAFFGQGTRLTVV.

The J gene is TRBJ1-1, the V gene TRBV18; 10 nucleotides line up with TRBD1. Germline V gene data show CDR1 as KGHSH and CDR2 as LQKENI. Trimming cost V 2 bases and J 1 base; bases outside gene matches: 4. The CDR3 is 16 amino acids. CDR3 in amino acids: CASSPIGQGGNTEAFF. The CDR3 region has the DNA TGTGCCAGCTCACCAATAGGACAGGGGGGGAACACTGAAGCTTTCTTT.